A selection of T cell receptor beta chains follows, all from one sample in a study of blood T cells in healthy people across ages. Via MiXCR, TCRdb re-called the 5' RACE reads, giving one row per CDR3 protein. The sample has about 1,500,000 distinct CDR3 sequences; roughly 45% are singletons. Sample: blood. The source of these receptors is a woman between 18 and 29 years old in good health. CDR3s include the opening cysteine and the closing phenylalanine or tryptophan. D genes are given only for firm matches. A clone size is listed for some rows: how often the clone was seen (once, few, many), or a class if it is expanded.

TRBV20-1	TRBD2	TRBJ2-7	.	TGCAGTGTTACGCCGGGACTACGCACGGGAGAGCAGTACTTC	CSVTPGLRTGEQYF
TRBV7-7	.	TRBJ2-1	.	TGTACTAGCAGCTTGGGCAGGGGTTCTTACAATGAGCAGTTCTTC	CTSSLGRGSYNEQFF
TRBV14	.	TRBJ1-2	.	TGTGCCAGCAGTCACAATGTAGCAGGGGCGAATGGCTACACCTTC	CASSHNVAGANGYTF
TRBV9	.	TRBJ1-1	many	TGTGCCAGCAGCGTAGGGGGCACTGAAGCTTTCTTT	CASSVGGTEAFF
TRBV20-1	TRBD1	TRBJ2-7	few	TGCAGTGCGGACCGGGACAGGGCTCCCTACGAGCAGTACTTC	CSADRDRAPYEQYF
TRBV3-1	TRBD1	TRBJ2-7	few	TGTGCCAGCAGCCCCACCGGGAACAGGGGGTTCGAGCAGTACTTC	CASSPTGNRGFEQYF
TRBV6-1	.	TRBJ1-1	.	TGTGCCAGCAGTGTAATAACGACTCGGGGAGCTTTCTTT	CASSVITTRGAFF
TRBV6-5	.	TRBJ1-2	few	TGTGCCAGCAGTTCTTTCGACACCCATGGCTACACCTTC	CASSSFDTHGYTF
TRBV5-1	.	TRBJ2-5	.	TGCGCCAGCAGCTTGGCGGCTGACCAAGAGACCCAGTACTTC	CASSLAADQETQYF
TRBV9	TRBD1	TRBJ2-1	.	TGTGCCAGCAGCGGACAGGGGGTCTATGAGCAGATCTTC	CASSGQGVYEQIF
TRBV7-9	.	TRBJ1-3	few	TGTGCCAGCAGCCTGGACGTCGTCTCTGGAAACACCATATATTTT	CASSLDVVSGNTIYF
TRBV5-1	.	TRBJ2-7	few	TGCGCCAGCAGCTTGTGGGCGGCCAGGGCTTTCTCCTACGAGCAGTACTTC	CASSLWAARAFSYEQYF
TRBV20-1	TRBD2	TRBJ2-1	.	TGCAGTACTAGAGTGGGAAGCGGGAGGGCCAATGAGCAGTTCTTC	CSTRVGSGRANEQFF
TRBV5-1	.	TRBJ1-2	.	TGCGCCAGCAGCGACAACAGGCGAGATCATGGCTACACCTTC	CASSDNRRDHGYTF
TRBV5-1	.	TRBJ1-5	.	TGCGCCAGCACCCTCCGGGGTGATCAGCCCCAGCATTTT	CASTLRGDQPQHF
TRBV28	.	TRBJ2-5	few	TGTGCCAGCAGTAAACACGGGGAGCAGTACTTC	CASSKHGEQYF
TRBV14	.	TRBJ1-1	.	TGTGCCAGCAGCCGAGTACCGGGCCCTGAAGCTTTCTTT	CASSRVPGPEAFF
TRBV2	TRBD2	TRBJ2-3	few	TGTGCCAGCAGTGAAGGGCTAGCGGGTAGCACAGATACGCAGTATTTT	CASSEGLAGSTDTQYF
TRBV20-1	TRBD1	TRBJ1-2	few	TGCAGTGCTAGAGACCTCGACAGGGTCCATGGCTACACCTTC	CSARDLDRVHGYTF
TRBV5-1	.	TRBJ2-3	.	TGCGCCAGCAGCTCCCGAGGTCCGGTCAGCGAAGATACGCAGTATTTT	CASSSRGPVSEDTQYF
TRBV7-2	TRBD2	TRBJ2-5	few	TGTGCCAGCAGCTCCCCAGGGGCTAGCGGGAGACAAGAGACCCAGTACTTC	CASSSPGASGRQETQYF
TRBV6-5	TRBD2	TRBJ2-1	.	TGTGCCAGCAGTTACTCGATTCTGCGGGAGAGGCCCAATGAGCAGTTCTTC	CASSYSILRERPNEQFF
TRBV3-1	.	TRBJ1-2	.	TGTGCCAGCAGCCTTAGGGAAAGACTCTATGGCTACACCTTC	CASSLRERLYGYTF
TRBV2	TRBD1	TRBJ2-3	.	TGTGCCAGCACCCGACAGGGATCAACAGATACGCAGTATTTT	CASTRQGSTDTQYF
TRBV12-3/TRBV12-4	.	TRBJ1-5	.	TGTGCCAGCCGTTTTGCGGGAAATCAGCCCCAGCATTTT	CASRFAGNQPQHF
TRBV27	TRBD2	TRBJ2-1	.	TGTGCCAGCAGTTTCCTTACTAGCGCCCACTCCTACAATGAGCAGTTCTTC	CASSFLTSAHSYNEQFF
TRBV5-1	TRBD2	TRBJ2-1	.	TGCGCCAGCAGCCAAGGGACTAGCGTATATGAGCAGTTCTTC	CASSQGTSVYEQFF
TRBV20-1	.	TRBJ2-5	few	TGCAGTGCTAGCCGAAGTCTTGGTCAACCGTTCCAAGAGACCCAGTACTTC	CSASRSLGQPFQETQYF
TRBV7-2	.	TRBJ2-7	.	TGTGCCAGCAGCTCAGAGATAGACAGGTACCCCTACGAGCAGTACTTC	CASSSEIDRYPYEQYF
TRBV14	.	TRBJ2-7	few	TGTGCCAGCAGCCAAGGCGCTGCCGGGACCGAATACGAGCAGTACTTC	CASSQGAAGTEYEQYF
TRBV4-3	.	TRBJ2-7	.	TGCGCCAGCAGCCATACGGATGGGACCTACGAGCAGTACTTC	CASSHTDGTYEQYF
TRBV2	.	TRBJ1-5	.	TGTGCCAGCAGTCCGGACAGCGTACAGAATCAGCCCCAGCATTTT	CASSPDSVQNQPQHF
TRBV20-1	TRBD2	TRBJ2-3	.	TGCAGTGCTAGAGATCCCGCTAGCGGGGGGGCGAGGACAGATACGCAGTATTTT	CSARDPASGGARTDTQYF
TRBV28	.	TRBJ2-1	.	TGTGCCAGCAGTATTGGGCCAACGGTTCCGGTCCGTCCGAACAATGAGCAGTTCTTC	CASSIGPTVPVRPNNEQFF
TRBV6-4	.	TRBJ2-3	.	TGTGCCAGCAGTGACGGCATTTCTCCAGATACGCAGTATTTT	CASSDGISPDTQYF
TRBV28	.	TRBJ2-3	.	TGTGCCAGCAGTAAAAGGCGGACAGTCTCCCACACAGATACGCAGTATTTT	CASSKRRTVSHTDTQYF
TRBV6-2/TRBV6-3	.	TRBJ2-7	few	TGTGCCAGCAGACTAGTGACGGCCTCCTACGAGCAGTACTTC	CASRLVTASYEQYF
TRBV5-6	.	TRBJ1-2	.	TGTGCCAGCAACAATGGAGGGCTCTATGGCTACACCTTC	CASNNGGLYGYTF
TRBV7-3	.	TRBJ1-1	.	TGTGCCAGCAGCTTAGAGGGGGAAGGGGAAGCTTTCTTT	CASSLEGEGEAFF
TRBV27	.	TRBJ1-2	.	TGTGCCAGCCGCCCCGGCGGGGCGCGGGTCTATGGCTACACCTTC	CASRPGGARVYGYTF
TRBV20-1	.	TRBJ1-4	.	TGCAGTGCTAGGCGGTCCGATGAAAAACTGTTTTTT	CSARRSDEKLFF
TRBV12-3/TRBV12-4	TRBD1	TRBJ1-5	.	TGTGCCAGCAGGAAGACAGGGGGCAATCAGCCCCAGCATTTT	CASRKTGGNQPQHF
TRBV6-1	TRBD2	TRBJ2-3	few	TGTGCCAGCAGTGAAGCCGGGACTAGCGGGCAACCACGAGCAGATACGCAGTATTTT	CASSEAGTSGQPRADTQYF
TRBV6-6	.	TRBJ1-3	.	TGTGCCAGCGCCGACTCAGGGGGAAACACCATATATTTT	CASADSGGNTIYF
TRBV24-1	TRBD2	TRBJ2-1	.	TGTGCCACCAGTGATTTGGGGACTAGCGGGGCAGGCAATGAGCAGTTCTTC	CATSDLGTSGAGNEQFF
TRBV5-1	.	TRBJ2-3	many	TGCGCCAGCAGTTTCCGGGGTCCCTCTAGCACAGATACGCAGTATTTT	CASSFRGPSSTDTQYF
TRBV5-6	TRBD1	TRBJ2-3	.	TGTGCCAGCAGGGGGACAGGGGACGCAGATACGCAGTATTTT	CASRGTGDADTQYF
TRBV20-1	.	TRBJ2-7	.	TGCGGTGCTGCTCCCCCCGACAGGCCCTCCTACGAGCAGTACTTC	CGAAPPDRPSYEQYF
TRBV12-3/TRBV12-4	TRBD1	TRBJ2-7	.	TGTGCCAGCAGTTTAGCTTCTAGGACAGGGCCTTTGTACTTC	CASSLASRTGPLYF
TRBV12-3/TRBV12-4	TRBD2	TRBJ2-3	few	TGTGCCAGCAGTGCCGACGGGACTAGCGGGGGCTACACAGATACGCAGTATTTT	CASSADGTSGGYTDTQYF